This TCR beta chain was captured in a study of shared clonotypes between healthy human individuals. Study information: Participating donors consisted of a couple of women and a few men aged 18 to 49. Per-donor plates numbered three CD4 naive, three CD4 memory, two CD8 naive and one CD8 memory.

CD4+ cells underwent separation, giving CD45RA+ naive and CD45RA-negative memory subsets. Germline V gene lookup returns CDR1 SGHRS and CDR2 YFSETQ. CDR3 length: 16 residues. V lost 9 bases to trimming and J lost 2 bases, with 21 bases between them. The method was immunoSEQ multiplex PCR; TCRdb's version includes in-frame clones alone and lacks a portion of them. The sample lists 2 million or so clones, 85% to 95% seen once, with roughly 0.13% in the top ten. This chain uses TRBV5-1 with TRBJ1-5, with a possible D match to TRBD1 (5 bases). The receptor's source is a man aged 18 to 29 in good health. Sequencing was performed on naive CD4+ T cells sorted from blood. Noted subset: CD45RA+ positively selected. The CDR3 region has the DNA TGCGCCATCCTTAGCGGGGGACTATTGGGCAATCAGCCCCAGCATTTT. Protein: CAILSGGLLGNQPQHF.